Listed below are T cell receptor beta chains from one sample, sequenced in a study of cytomegalovirus exposure and HLA in healthy donors. TCRdb keeps only in-frame clones here, not all; method: immunoSEQ multiplex PCR. The sample contains 95,000 to 150,000 clones, roughly four fifths of which appear only once. Sample: PBMCs. The receptor set was obtained from a woman between 40 and 50 years old in good health and CMV-seropositive. CDR3s include the opening cysteine and the closing phenylalanine or tryptophan. Fields, in order: J gene, clone size, D gene, V gene, CDR3 protein, CDR3 DNA. A D gene is named only where the DNA matches it firmly. Size values are once, few and many counts, or a class for expanded clones, and some rows have none.

>TRBJ2-2|.|.|TRBV7-2
CASSLVPATGYGGELFF
TGTGCCAGCAGCTTGGTTCCGGCAACAGGGTATGGCGGGGAGCTGTTTTTT
>TRBJ2-5|few|TRBD2|TRBV11-3
CASSYRSGSQETQYF
TGTGCCAGCAGTTACCGTAGCGGGTCCCAAGAGACCCAGTACTTC
>TRBJ1-1|.|TRBD1|TRBV5-6
CASSFGDRGPFTEAFF
TGTGCCAGCAGCTTCGGGGACAGGGGGCCATTCACTGAAGCTTTCTTT
>TRBJ2-7|few|TRBD2|TRBV28
CASSTGLDAYEQYF
TGTGCCAGCAGTACGGGACTAGATGCGTACGAGCAGTACTTC
>TRBJ2-7|few|TRBD2|TRBV7-9
CSSSLGTSGRDYEQYF
TGTTCCAGCAGCTTAGGGACTAGCGGGAGAGACTACGAGCAGTACTTC
>TRBJ1-1|once|.|TRBV30
CAWRPGHLNTEAFF
TGTGCCTGGAGACCGGGACATCTGAACACTGAAGCTTTCTTT
>TRBJ2-5|.|.|TRBV5-1
CASSLGNGIGETQYF
TGCGCCAGCAGCTTGGGGAACGGGATTGGGGAGACCCAGTACTTC
>TRBJ1-3|.|.|TRBV28
CASSPGQSAPYF
TGTGCCAGCAGTCCCGGACAGAGTGCCCCATATTTT
>TRBJ2-6|.|.|TRBV7-2
CASSTTGAGANVLTF
TGTGCCAGCAGCACGACAGGCGCTGGGGCCAACGTCCTGACTTTC
>TRBJ2-3|.|TRBD2|TRBV19
CASSIGLTSGGTDTQYF
TGTGCCAGTAGTATCGGTCTGACTAGCGGGGGCACAGATACGCAGTATTTT
>TRBJ1-1|.|.|TRBV5-1
CASSLRGMNTEAFF
TGCGCCAGCAGCTTGAGGGGGATGAACACTGAAGCTTTCTTT
>TRBJ2-7|once|TRBD2|TRBV10-2
CASSEFPSGRDEQYF
TGCGCCAGCAGTGAGTTTCCTAGCGGGAGAGACGAGCAGTACTTC
>TRBJ2-1|.|TRBD2|TRBV9
CASSDSGLAFNEQFF
TGTGCCAGCAGCGATTCGGGACTAGCGTTCAATGAGCAGTTCTTC
>TRBJ1-1|.|.|TRBV7-8
CASTRRTEAFF
TGTGCCAGCACTCGCCGGACTGAAGCTTTCTTT
>TRBJ2-1|.|TRBD1|TRBV27
CASSPTDRGYNEQFF
TGTGCCAGCAGTCCAACGGACAGGGGGTACAATGAGCAGTTCTTC
>TRBJ1-5|.|.|TRBV2
CASSDGSRGLNQPQHF
TGTGCCAGCAGTGATGGTTCCAGGGGCCTGAATCAGCCCCAGCATTTT
>TRBJ2-7|.|.|TRBV9
CASSVGQGVGYEQYF
TGTGCCAGCAGCGTAGGGCAGGGCGTAGGCTACGAGCAGTACTTC
>TRBJ2-3|.|.|TRBV7-9
CASSPEEGPRLRTQYF
TGTGCCAGCAGTCCAGAGGAGGGCCCCCGTCTCCGGACGCAGTATTTT
>TRBJ1-4|.|TRBD1|TRBV7-2
CASSSGQGTNEKLFF
TGTGCCAGCAGCTCGGGACAGGGAACTAATGAAAAACTGTTTTTT
>TRBJ2-7|.|.|TRBV5-6
CASSRISSYEQYF
TGTGCCAGCAGCCGCATCTCTTCCTACGAGCAGTACTTC
>TRBJ1-2|few|.|TRBV7-9
CASSIVHRVSERYTF
TGTGCCAGCAGCATAGTACACCGGGTCTCAGAGCGCTACACCTTC
>TRBJ1-4|.|.|TRBV6-1
CASSLLGRGLFF
TGTGCCAGCAGTTTGTTGGGCAGAGGGCTGTTTTTT
>TRBJ2-2|.|TRBD2|TRBV6-6
CASSQLAGNTGELFF
TGTGCCAGCAGTCAACTAGCGGGAAACACCGGGGAGCTGTTTTTT
>TRBJ2-2|.|TRBD2|TRBV11-3
CASTPIAGGGAGELFF
TGTGCCAGCACCCCTATAGCGGGAGGGGGAGCCGGGGAGCTGTTTTTT
>TRBJ2-1|.|.|TRBV28
CASSIGGRSYNEQFF
TGTGCCAGCAGTATCGGCGGGCGTTCCTACAATGAGCAGTTCTTC
>TRBJ1-2|.|.|TRBV18
CASSLNRVGGDYGYTF
TGTGCCAGCTCACTAAACAGGGTAGGAGGCGACTATGGCTACACCTTC
>TRBJ2-3|.|.|TRBV18
CASSPSSDTQYF
TGTGCCAGCTCACCTTCGAGCGATACGCAGTATTTT
>TRBJ2-5|.|TRBD2|TRBV4-3
CASSRGRAGETQYF
TGCGCCAGCAGCCGAGGGAGGGCCGGTGAGACCCAGTACTTC
>TRBJ1-2|once|TRBD1|TRBV19
CASTPGQGQGSYGYTF
TGTGCCAGTACCCCAGGCCAGGGACAGGGCTCCTATGGCTACACCTTC
>TRBJ2-1|few|TRBD2|TRBV5-1
CASSPFAGGNNEQFF
TGCGCCAGCAGCCCCTTCGCGGGAGGTAACAATGAGCAGTTCTTC
>TRBJ1-3|few|.|TRBV2
CATTSSNTIYF
TGTGCCACCACTTCTTCAAACACCATATATTTT
>TRBJ2-7|.|TRBD2|TRBV4-3
CASSQGLAGRRGDYEQYF
TGCGCCAGCAGCCAAGGGCTAGCGGGTCGGAGAGGGGACTACGAGCAGTACTTC
>TRBJ1-1|.|.|TRBV30
CAWSGSVRDLGNTEAFF
TGTGCCTGGAGTGGTAGTGTGAGGGACTTGGGGAACACTGAAGCTTTCTTT
>TRBJ2-2|.|.|TRBV27
CASSLLTQWNTGELFF
TGTGCCAGCAGTTTATTAACCCAGTGGAACACCGGGGAGCTGTTTTTT
>TRBJ1-5|.|TRBD1|TRBV6-1
CASSAGGGTVNQPQHF
TGTGCCAGCAGTGCTGGTGGGGGGACAGTCAATCAGCCCCAGCATTTT
>TRBJ2-6|.|TRBD1|TRBV11-3
CASSQTGSSSGANVLTF
TGTGCCAGCAGTCAGACAGGGTCTTCGTCTGGGGCCAACGTCCTGACTTTC
>TRBJ1-5|few|.|TRBV30
CAWQAGINQPQHF
TGTGCCTGGCAAGCAGGGATAAATCAGCCCCAGCATTTT
>TRBJ2-5|.|TRBD1|TRBV5-1
CASSSAGTGLETQYF
TGCGCCAGCAGCTCCGCCGGGACAGGGTTGGAGACCCAGTACTTC
>TRBJ2-1|few|TRBD2|TRBV4-3
CASSQDTPGGGPNEQFF
TGCGCCAGCAGCCAAGATACCCCGGGGGGAGGCCCCAATGAGCAGTTCTTC
>TRBJ1-2|.|.|TRBV6-5
CASRPQSGTIYGYTF
TGTGCCAGCAGACCCCAGTCCGGGACAATCTATGGCTACACCTTC
>TRBJ1-5|few|.|TRBV6-1
CASSEQGSQPQHF
TGTGCCAGCAGTGAACAGGGGAGTCAGCCCCAGCATTTT
>TRBJ2-2|.|TRBD2|TRBV28
CASSLGLAGAGELFF
TGTGCCAGCAGTTTAGGGCTAGCGGGGGCCGGGGAGCTGTTTTTT
>TRBJ2-6|.|.|TRBV27
CASSPQGTGANVLTF
TGTGCCAGCAGTCCTCAGGGAACTGGGGCCAACGTCCTGACTTTC
>TRBJ2-3|.|TRBD2|TRBV4-3
CASSYSGIADTQYF
TGCGCCAGCAGCTATAGCGGGATCGCAGATACGCAGTATTTT
>TRBJ2-3|few|TRBD2|TRBV6-1
CASSEAAGGGTDTQYF
TGTGCCAGCAGTGAAGCGGCGGGAGGAGGCACAGATACGCAGTATTTT
>TRBJ2-1|.|.|TRBV6-5
CASSYGGRKYNEQFF
TGTGCCAGCAGTTACGGAGGGAGGAAGTACAATGAGCAGTTCTTC
>TRBJ2-3|.|.|TRBV6-1
CASSGIDGGGSDTQYF
TGTGCCAGCAGTGGTATCGACGGGGGAGGTTCAGATACGCAGTATTTT
>TRBJ2-1|once|TRBD2|TRBV5-1
CASSHGLAGVISIEQFF
TGCGCCAGCAGCCACGGACTAGCGGGAGTGATTTCAATTGAGCAGTTCTTC
>TRBJ1-3|few|TRBD1|TRBV30
CAWSATGTGANTIYF
TGTGCCTGGAGTGCGACCGGGACAGGGGCAAACACCATATATTTT
>TRBJ1-2|.|.|TRBV19
CASSSSDSPSDGYTF
TGTGCCAGTAGCTCTTCGGACAGCCCCTCAGATGGCTACACCTTC
>TRBJ1-2|.|TRBD1|TRBV2
CASSVEGAGSFYGYTF
TGTGCCAGCAGTGTGGAGGGGGCAGGATCGTTCTATGGCTACACCTTC
>TRBJ2-6|.|TRBD1|TRBV6-4
CASSEQGAGANVLTF
TGTGCCAGCAGTGAGCAGGGGGCTGGGGCCAACGTCCTGACTTTC
>TRBJ1-1|.|TRBD1|TRBV5-1
CASSSGQTNTEAFF
TGCGCCAGCAGCTCGGGACAGACGAACACTGAAGCTTTCTTT
>TRBJ2-7|.|TRBD1|TRBV7-2
CASSLLGQGDEQYF
TGTGCCAGCAGCCTCCTCGGACAGGGAGACGAGCAGTACTTC
>TRBJ2-1|few|.|TRBV29-1
CSGNGGPYNEQFF
TGCAGCGGGAACGGAGGGCCCTACAATGAGCAGTTCTTC
>TRBJ2-1|.|.|TRBV7-9
CASSTDGYNEQFF
TGTGCCAGCAGCACAGACGGTTACAATGAGCAGTTCTTC
>TRBJ1-2|.|TRBD1|TRBV6-4
CASSDGDSDGYTF
TGTGCCAGCAGTGATGGGGACAGTGATGGCTACACCTTC
>TRBJ2-2|once|.|TRBV9
CASSVGIGASEGELFF
TGTGCCAGCAGCGTAGGTATAGGGGCCTCGGAGGGGGAGCTGTTTTTT